The 30 T cell receptor beta chains reported below all come from one sample, sequenced in a study of blood T cell repertoires in COVID-19. TCRdb's table, derived via immunoSEQ multiplex PCR, lists solely in-frame clones and lacks some. The repertoire includes some 400,000 clones, more than 75% of them detected once, and around 3% sits in the top ten. Sequenced material: peripheral blood. Receptors originate from a human donor in a cohort sampled during active COVID-19.

The chain combines TRBV5-4 with TRBJ2-7; 7 bases fit TRBD2. Trimming at V came to 1 base and at J to 2 bases, leaving 3 bases not matched to a gene. The CDR3 runs to 14 residues. Germline V gene lookup returns CDR1 SGHNT and CDR2 YYREEE (reference sequence). CDR3 sequence (DNA): TGTGCCAGCAGCTTGCGCGGGAGAGCCTACGAGCAGTACTTC. Translating gives CASSLRGRAYEQYF. The full variable domain, completed using reference TRBV5-4 and TRBJ2-7, is ETGVTQSPTHLIKTRGQQVTLRCSSQSGHNTVSWYQQALGQGPQFIFQYYREEENGRGNFPPRFSGLQFPNYSSELNVNALELDDSALYLCASSLRGRAYEQYFGPGTRLTVT.

V is TRBV9 and J is TRBJ1-1, with 8 bases matching TRBD1. The J segment lost 6 bases and the V segment lost 0 bases, leaving 4 bases of the junction unmatched. The CDR3 length is 14 residues. CDR1 SGDLS and CDR2 YYNGEE come from the germline V gene. The CDR3 region has the DNA TGTGCCAGCAGCGTAGTAAACAGGGGGGCTGAAGCTTTCTTT. It encodes CASSVVNRGAEAFF.

The rearrangement joins TRBV4-1 to TRBJ1-1; 7 bases map to TRBD1. Unmatched junction bases numbered 15, after V lost 4 bases and J lost 4 bases. The CDR3 is 17 residues long. Germline V lookup: CDR1 MGHRA, CDR2 YSYEKL. The CDR3, as DNA: TGCGCCAGCAGCCTGGCCCCTCGACAGGGTGGGGGCACTGAAGCTTTCTTT. This sequence encodes CASSLAPRQGGGTEAFF.

In its sample, this clone ranks as medium-sized. The chain employs TRBV27 and TRBJ2-3, with a possible D match to TRBD1 (5 bases). V was clipped by 3 bases and J by 0 bases, with 10 bases between them. From germline, CDR1 is MNHEY and CDR2 SMNVEV (reference sequence). The length of the CDR3 is 15 residues. Here the CDR3 DNA reads TGTGCCAGCAGTTTTTTTGGGGCTAGCACAGATACGCAGTATTTT. This sequence encodes CASSFFGASTDTQYF.

This clone has only one observation. This chain connects TRBV18 to TRBJ2-3; 8 bases agree with TRBD2. This CDR3 contains 16 residues. The germline CDR1 and CDR2 sequences are KGHSH and LQKENI. The trim removed 2 bases at V and 4 bases at J, leaving 8 bases unmatched. CDR3 coding DNA: TGTGCCAGCTCACCAAGCCCAGCGGGAGCTTCAGATACGCAGTATTTT. This codes for CASSPSPAGASDTQYF.

The chain combines TRBV7-2 with TRBJ1-4; possible D gene TRBD1, 5 bases. The germline gives CDR1 SGHTA, CDR2 FQGNSA. The CDR3 length is 16 residues. Trimming left V 5 bases short and J 0 bases short, with 13 bases between. CDR3 in DNA: TGTGCCAGCAGCGTCAGGAGGGGAGCAACTAATGAAAAACTGTTTTTT. Amino acid sequence: CASSVRRGATNEKLFF.

The rearrangement uses TRBV7-8 and TRBJ2-5; 13 nucleotides align to TRBD2. The germline CDR1 and CDR2 sequences are SGHVS and FQNEAQ. The CDR3 runs 16 residues. V gave up 4 bases and J gave up 2 bases; unmatched junction bases: 4. For the CDR3, the DNA is TGTGCCAGCAGCTATCGGACTAGCGGGGGTCAAGAGACCCAGTACTTC. This encodes CASSYRTSGGQETQYF.

V gene TRBV3-1 (or the pseudogene TRBV3-2) combines with J gene TRBJ2-1; 8 bases are shared with TRBD2. Looked up from germline, CDR1 is LGHDT and CDR2 is YNNKEL (reference sequence). This CDR3 has 13 amino acids. J gave up 8 bases and V 4 bases, and 4 bases lay outside the gene matches. CDR3 nucleotides: TGTGCCAGCAGCCCCGGGGGGGTCGATGAGCAGTTCTTC. This encodes CASSPGGVDEQFF.

Of note for this clone: At one of its ends the junction is not consistent with the germline gene, which may arise from a read error. This sequence joins TRBV2 and TRBJ2-7, with 8 nucleotides matching TRBD2. CDR1 is SNHLY, CDR2 FYNNEI, per germline. The CDR3 consists of 13 residues. CDR3 protein: CASSEVTAGGPSF. The CDR3 coding sequence is TGTGCCAGCAGTGAGGTTACGGCGGGAGGCCCAAGCTTC.

The rearrangement links TRBV6-2 or TRBV6-3 to TRBJ2-1, with 7 nucleotides matching TRBD2. The V gene end was trimmed by 9 bases and the J gene end by 7 bases; junction bases not matched to a gene: 9. In germline, CDR1 is MNHEY, CDR2 SVGEGT. The CDR3 has 13 residues. CDR3 sequence: CASSRGEVNEQFF. The CDR3 region has the DNA TGTGCCAGTAGCCGGGGGGAAGTGAATGAGCAGTTCTTC.

This sequence joins TRBV6-1 and TRBJ1-5; 9 nucleotides align to TRBD1. Germline CDR1 is MNHNS and CDR2 is SASEGT. This CDR3 has 19 residues. The J segment lost 7 bases and the V segment lost 4 bases, leaving 20 bases of the junction unmatched. CDR3 DNA sequence: TGTGCCAGCAGTGGACCCCCTGGGTCGACAGGGGGTCTTAACCAGCCCCAGCATTTT. Translating gives CASSGPPGSTGGLNQPQHF.

The V gene is TRBV6-5, the J gene TRBJ2-7; D is possibly TRBD2 (5 bases). The CDR3 runs to 13 residues. V lost 5 bases and J 1 base, leaving 9 bases between the germline ends. Germline V lookup: CDR1 MNHEY, CDR2 SVGAGI. In DNA form, the CDR3 reads TGTGCCAGCAGTCCGGGATTTTCCTACGAGCAGTACTTC. It translates to CASSPGFSYEQYF.

The chain couples TRBV6-1 to TRBJ2-2; 7 bases agree with TRBD1. Trimming cost V 2 bases and J 4 bases; bases outside gene matches: 4. This CDR3 is built from 15 residues. The germline V gene encodes CDR1 MNHNS and CDR2 SASEGT. This CDR3 is CASSELQGSTGELFF. The CDR3, as DNA: TGTGCCAGCAGTGAACTACAGGGGAGCACCGGGGAGCTGTTTTTT.

The chain is built from TRBV6-5 and TRBJ1-1; D gene uncertain. V was shortened by 4 bases and J by 2 bases, with 11 bases between the two germline ends. The CDR3 is 14 amino acids. Germline assignment: CDR1 MNHEY and CDR2 SVGAGI. The CDR3 region is CASSSPLTNTEAFF. The CDR3 DNA follows: TGTGCCAGCAGTTCCCCTTTAACTAACACTGAAGCTTTCTTT.

The V call is TRBV10-3, the J call TRBJ2-7; 10 bases map to TRBD1. Germline assignment: CDR1 ENHRY and CDR2 SYGVKD. This CDR3 is 14 amino acids long. V trimming: 5 bases; J trimming: 5 bases; junction bases outside the gene matches: 6. DNA of the CDR3: TGTGCCATCAGTTTGACAGGGGGCAGCCACGAGCAGTACTTC. Translated: CAISLTGGSHEQYF.

This chain connects TRBV6-5 to TRBJ2-7; 7 nucleotides match TRBD2. The V gene end was trimmed by 7 bases and the J gene end by 3 bases; junction bases not matched to a gene: 9. This CDR3 comprises 14 residues. Germline lookup yields CDR1 MNHEY and CDR2 SVGAGI. The CDR3 region is CASTAGASGYEQYF. CDR3 coding DNA: TGTGCCAGCACAGCCGGTGCTAGCGGCTACGAGCAGTACTTC.

As to this clone: A clone one base away is much larger, so this may be a read error. The chain carries TRBV28 and TRBJ2-7; D is perhaps TRBD1 (6 bases). V was trimmed by 3 bases and J by 0 bases, leaving 6 bases between them. Germline V gives CDR1 MDHEN, CDR2 SYDVKM. The CDR3 is 13 residues long. The CDR3 loop reads CASSLDSSYEQYF. The CDR3 DNA is TGTGCCAGCAGTTTGGACAGCTCCTACGAGCAGTACTTC.

V gene TRBV19 combines with J gene TRBJ1-2; TRBD1 aligns across 7 bases. Looked up from germline, CDR1 is LNHDA and CDR2 is SQIVND (reference sequence). V was pared by 9 bases and J by 4 bases, with 14 bases of the junction left unmatched. CDR3 size: 15 residues. The CDR3 here is CASRAGGGRFYGYTF. The CDR3 region has the DNA TGTGCCAGCAGGGCAGGGGGTGGTCGATTCTATGGCTACACCTTC.

The chain employs TRBV28 and TRBJ2-7; 7 nucleotides line up with TRBD2. Germline-derived CDR1 and CDR2 are MDHEN and SYDVKM. The CDR3 is 14 residues long. The V gene end was trimmed by 5 bases and the J gene end by 4 bases; junction bases not matched to a gene: 8. DNA for the CDR3: TGTGCCAGCAGTGGGGGGGTTGGGCGGTACGAGCAGTACTTC. Translated: CASSGGVGRYEQYF. The variable domain in full, with the rest retrieved from reference TRBV28 and TRBJ2-7, is DVKVTQSSRYLVKRTGEKVFLECVQDMDHENMFWYRQDPGLGLRLIYFSYDVKMKEKGDIPEGYSVSREKKERFSLILESASTNQTSMYLCASSGGVGRYEQYFGPGTRLTVT.

The chain is built from TRBV4-1 and TRBJ2-7, with a tentative D call TRBD2 (6 bases). The V gene lost 2 bases and the J gene lost 3 bases, with 23 bases spanning the gap. The germline V gene encodes CDR1 MGHRA and CDR2 YSYEKL. The CDR3 totals 18 residues. The DNA for the CDR3 is TGCGCCAGCAGCCAACCCCCGTTCCGCGAGGGAGGAAACTACGAGCAGTACTTC. It encodes CASSQPPFREGGNYEQYF.

This clone was detected once. The chain couples TRBV28 to TRBJ1-1; unclear D gene. The CDR3 is 14 residues long. Trimming left V 10 bases short and J 3 bases short, with 18 bases between. Germline CDR1 reads MDHEN; CDR2 reads SYDVKM. CDR3 loop: CATRSEKSDTEAFF. The CDR3 DNA sequence: TGTGCCACCCGATCGGAGAAGTCCGACACTGAAGCTTTCTTT.

This chain links TRBV19 with TRBJ2-1, with 10 bases matching TRBD1. Germline CDR1 is LNHDA and CDR2 is SQIVND (reference sequence). This CDR3 comprises 14 residues. Trimming at V came to 4 bases and at J to 4 bases, leaving 1 base not matched to a gene. The CDR3 loop is CASSRQGAYNEQFF. The CDR3, as DNA: TGTGCCAGTAGTAGACAGGGGGCATACAATGAGCAGTTCTTC.

The chain carries TRBV5-1 and TRBJ2-1, with D possibly being TRBD2 (6 bases). Germline loops: CDR1 SGHRS, CDR2 YFSETQ. This CDR3 contains 15 residues. The ends were cut back, 7 bases at V and 0 bases at J, with 14 bases in the middle. The CDR3 bases are TGCGCCAGCCGACCCGGGGGATCCTCCTACAATGAGCAGTTCTTC. This translates into CASRPGGSSYNEQFF.

This sequence joins TRBV5-3 and TRBJ1-4; TRBD1 aligns across 12 bases. TRBV5-3 is sorted into the ORF group, with uncertain function. The CDR3 is 18 amino acids. The J segment lost 4 bases and the V segment lost 0 bases, leaving 7 bases of the junction unmatched. The CDR3 region has the DNA TGTGCCAGAAGCTTGGGGGACAGGGGGCGGATGGATAATGAAAAACTGTTTTTT. Translating gives CARSLGDRGRMDNEKLFF.

The chain carries TRBV7-9 and TRBJ1-1; D is possibly TRBD1 (5 bases). The V end lost 6 bases, the J end lost 4 bases, and 18 bases lay between the germline ends. Per the germline V gene, CDR1 is SEHNR and CDR2 is FQNEAQ (reference sequence). CDR3 length equals 15 residues. This CDR3 is CASSSLVGRGTEAFF. CDR3 coding DNA: TGTGCCAGCAGTTCATTGGTCGGGAGGGGCACTGAAGCTTTCTTT. The full variable domain, with the rest looked up from reference TRBV7-9 and TRBJ1-1, is DTGVSQNPRHKITKRGQNVTFRCDPISEHNRLYWYRQTLGQGPEFLTYFQNEAQLEKSRLLSDRFSAERPKGSFSTLEIQRTEQGDSAMYLCASSSLVGRGTEAFFGQGTRLTVV.

The V gene is TRBV30, the J gene TRBJ1-4; D gene unclear. This CDR3 is built from 12 residues. V was clipped by 1 base and J by 4 bases, with 4 bases between them. Germline values: CDR1 GTSNPN, CDR2 SVGIG (reference sequence). The CDR3 sequence: CAWSGVNEKLFF. The CDR3, as DNA: TGTGCCTGGAGTGGCGTTAATGAAAAACTGTTTTTT.

The V gene is TRBV9, the J gene TRBJ1-6; the match to TRBD1 covers 8 bases. This CDR3 has 14 amino acids. After removal of 3 bases from V and 6 bases from J, the junction contained 2 bases not matched to a gene. CDR1 and CDR2 from the germline V gene are SGDLS and YYNGEE. The CDR3 coding sequence is TGTGCCAGCAGCGGAGGACAGGGTAATTCACCCCTCCACTTT. Translated, it gives CASSGGQGNSPLHF.

This clone occurred once. The chain couples TRBV11-2 to TRBJ2-1; the D gene is possibly TRBD2 (5 bases). Germline CDR1 reads SGHAT; CDR2 reads FQNNGV. This CDR3 has 14 residues. V was clipped by 2 bases and J by 8 bases, with 13 bases between them. The CDR3 DNA sequence: TGTGCCAGCAGCTTACTCAATATCGGGGATGAGCAGTTCTTC. Encoded protein: CASSLLNIGDEQFF.

This clone was detected once. V gene TRBV19 combines with J gene TRBJ2-1; the D gene is possibly TRBD1 (5 bases). V dropped 1 base and J dropped 4 bases, with 8 bases sitting between them. The CDR3 totals 14 residues. Germline assignment: CDR1 LNHDA and CDR2 SQIVND (reference sequence). This CDR3 is CASSIGGYYNEQFF. CDR3 in DNA: TGTGCCAGTAGTATAGGGGGCTATTACAATGAGCAGTTCTTC.

This clone came up once. The V call is TRBV27, the J call TRBJ2-7; TRBD2 might be the D (5 bases). Trimming took off 4 bases at V and 5 bases at J, with 15 bases between the two ends. Germline V gene sequence: CDR1 MNHEY, CDR2 SMNVEV (reference sequence). This CDR3 contains 14 residues. The CDR3 here is CASSSMGVTDEQYF. The CDR3 coding sequence is TGTGCCAGCAGTTCGATGGGAGTGACGGACGAGCAGTACTTC.